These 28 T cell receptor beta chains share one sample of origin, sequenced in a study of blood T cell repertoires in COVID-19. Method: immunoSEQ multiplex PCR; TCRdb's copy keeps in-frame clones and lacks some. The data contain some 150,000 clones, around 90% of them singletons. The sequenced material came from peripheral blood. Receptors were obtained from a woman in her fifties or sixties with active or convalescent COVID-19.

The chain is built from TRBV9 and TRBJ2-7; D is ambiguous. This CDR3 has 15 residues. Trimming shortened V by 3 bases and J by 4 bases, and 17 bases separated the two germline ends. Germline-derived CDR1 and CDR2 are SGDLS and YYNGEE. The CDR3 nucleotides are TGTGCCAGCAGCGCCAGCTGGCCGGGTGAATACGAGCAGTACTTC. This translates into CASSASWPGEYEQYF.

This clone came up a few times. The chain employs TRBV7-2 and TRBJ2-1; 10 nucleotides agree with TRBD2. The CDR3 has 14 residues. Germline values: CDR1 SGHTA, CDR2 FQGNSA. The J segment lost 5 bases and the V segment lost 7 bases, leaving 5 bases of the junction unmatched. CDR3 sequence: CASIIAGGHNEQFF. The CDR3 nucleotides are TGTGCCAGCATCATAGCGGGGGGACACAATGAGCAGTTCTTC.

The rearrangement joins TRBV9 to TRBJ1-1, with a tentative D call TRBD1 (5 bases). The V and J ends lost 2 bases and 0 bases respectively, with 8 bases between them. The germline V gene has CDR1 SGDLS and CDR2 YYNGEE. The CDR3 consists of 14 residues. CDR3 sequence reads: CASSVGTLNTEAFF. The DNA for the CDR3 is TGTGCCAGCAGCGTGGGGACTTTGAACACTGAAGCTTTCTTT.

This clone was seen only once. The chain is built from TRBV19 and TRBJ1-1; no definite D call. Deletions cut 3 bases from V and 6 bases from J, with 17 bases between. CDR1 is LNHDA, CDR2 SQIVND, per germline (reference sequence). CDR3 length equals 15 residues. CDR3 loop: CASSITWAGVAEAFF. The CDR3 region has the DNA TGTGCCAGTAGTATCACTTGGGCAGGCGTCGCTGAAGCTTTCTTT.

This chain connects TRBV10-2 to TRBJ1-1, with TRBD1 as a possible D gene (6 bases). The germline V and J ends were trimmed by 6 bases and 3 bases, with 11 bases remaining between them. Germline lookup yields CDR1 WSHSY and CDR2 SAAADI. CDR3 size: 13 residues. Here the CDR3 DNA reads TGCGCCAGCAGACAGGGTTCCGACACTGAAGCTTTCTTT. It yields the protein CASRQGSDTEAFF.

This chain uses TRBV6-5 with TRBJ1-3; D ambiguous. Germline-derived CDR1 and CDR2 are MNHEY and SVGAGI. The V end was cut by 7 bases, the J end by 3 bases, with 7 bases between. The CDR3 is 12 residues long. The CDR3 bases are TGTGCCAGCATATCGGGTGGAAACACCATATATTTT. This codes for CASISGGNTIYF.

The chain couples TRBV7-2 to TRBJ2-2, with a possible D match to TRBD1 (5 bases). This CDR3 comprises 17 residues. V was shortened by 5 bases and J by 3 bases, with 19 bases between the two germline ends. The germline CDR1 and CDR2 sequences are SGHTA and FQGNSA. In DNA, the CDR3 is TGTGCCAGCAGCCCCGCCCCTGCAGGGTATCACACCGGGGAGCTGTTTTTT. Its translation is CASSPAPAGYHTGELFF.

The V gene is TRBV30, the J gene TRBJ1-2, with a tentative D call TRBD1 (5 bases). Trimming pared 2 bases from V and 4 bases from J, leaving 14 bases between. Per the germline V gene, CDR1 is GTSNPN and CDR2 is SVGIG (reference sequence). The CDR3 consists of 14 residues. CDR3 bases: TGTGCCTGGAGTCGCCGGGGGGAATCCTATGGCTACACCTTC. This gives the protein CAWSRRGESYGYTF.

CDR3 sequence: CASTPSALQGNEKLFF. The DNA of the CDR3 is TGTGCCAGTACCCCCAGCGCCCTACAGGGGAATGAAAAACTGTTTTTT. The chain recombines TRBV19 with TRBJ1-4; 7 bases map to TRBD1. The CDR3 extends over 16 amino acids. Germline assignment: CDR1 LNHDA and CDR2 SQIVND (reference sequence). The V gene end was trimmed by 7 bases and the J gene end by 5 bases; junction bases not matched to a gene: 13.

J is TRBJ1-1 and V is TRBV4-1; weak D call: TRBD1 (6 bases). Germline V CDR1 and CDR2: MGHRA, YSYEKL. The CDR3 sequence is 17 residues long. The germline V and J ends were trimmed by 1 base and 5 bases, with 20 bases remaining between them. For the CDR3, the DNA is TGCGCCAGCAGCCAAGGTCTGTGGGTAACAGGGAAGACTGAAGCTTTCTTT. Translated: CASSQGLWVTGKTEAFF.

The CDR3 protein is CSGQGARDTEAFF. CDR3 in DNA: TGCAGCGGACAGGGGGCGCGAGACACTGAAGCTTTCTTT. The chain uses TRBV29-1 and TRBJ1-1; 10 bases agree with TRBD1. CDR1 is SQVTM and CDR2 is ANQGSEA in the germline V gene. CDR3 size: 13 residues. V gave up 7 bases and J gave up 3 bases; unmatched junction bases: 5.

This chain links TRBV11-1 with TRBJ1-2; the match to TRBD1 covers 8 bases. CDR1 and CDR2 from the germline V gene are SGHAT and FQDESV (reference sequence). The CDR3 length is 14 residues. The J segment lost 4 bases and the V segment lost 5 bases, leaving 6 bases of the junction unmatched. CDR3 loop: CASSPRTGRYGYTF. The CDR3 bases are TGTGCCAGCAGCCCCCGGACAGGGCGCTATGGCTACACCTTC.

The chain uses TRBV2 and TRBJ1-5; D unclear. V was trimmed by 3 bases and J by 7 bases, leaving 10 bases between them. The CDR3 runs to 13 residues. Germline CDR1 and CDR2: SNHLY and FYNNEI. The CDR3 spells CASSDGREQPQHF. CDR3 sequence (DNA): TGTGCCAGCAGTGACGGGAGGGAGCAGCCCCAGCATTTT.

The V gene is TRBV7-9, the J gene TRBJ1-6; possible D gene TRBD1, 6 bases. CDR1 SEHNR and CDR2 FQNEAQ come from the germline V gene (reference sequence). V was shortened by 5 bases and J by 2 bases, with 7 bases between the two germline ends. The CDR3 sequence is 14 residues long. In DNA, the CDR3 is TGTGCCAGCAGCCGGGACACCTATAATTCACCCCTCCACTTT. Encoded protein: CASSRDTYNSPLHF.

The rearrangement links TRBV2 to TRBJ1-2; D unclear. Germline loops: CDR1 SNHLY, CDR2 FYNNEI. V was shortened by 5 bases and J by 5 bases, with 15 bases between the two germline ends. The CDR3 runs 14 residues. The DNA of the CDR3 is TGTGCCAGCAGTTCTCAAGCGAGGTATTATGGCTACACCTTC. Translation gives CASSSQARYYGYTF.

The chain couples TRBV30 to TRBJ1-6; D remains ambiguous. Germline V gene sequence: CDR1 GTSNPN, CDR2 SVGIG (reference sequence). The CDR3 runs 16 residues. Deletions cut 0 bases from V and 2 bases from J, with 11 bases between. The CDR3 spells CAWSVSGLTYNSPLHF. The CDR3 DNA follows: TGTGCCTGGAGTGTATCGGGATTGACCTATAATTCACCCCTCCACTTT. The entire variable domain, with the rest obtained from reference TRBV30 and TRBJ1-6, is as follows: SQTIHQWPATLVQPVGSPLSLECTVEGTSNPNLYWYRQAAGRGLQLLFYSVGIGQISSEVPQNLSASRPQDRQFILSSKKLLLSDSGFYLCAWSVSGLTYNSPLHFGNGTRLTVT.

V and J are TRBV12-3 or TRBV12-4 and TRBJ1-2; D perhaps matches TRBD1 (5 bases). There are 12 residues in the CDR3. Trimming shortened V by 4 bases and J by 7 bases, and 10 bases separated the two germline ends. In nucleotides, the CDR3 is TGTGCCAGCAGTTCCCTCGGGGGTGGCTACACCTTC. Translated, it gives CASSSLGGGYTF.

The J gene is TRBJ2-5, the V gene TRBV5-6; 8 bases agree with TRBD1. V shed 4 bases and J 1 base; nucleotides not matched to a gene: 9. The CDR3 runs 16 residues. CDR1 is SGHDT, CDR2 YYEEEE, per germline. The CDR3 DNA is TGTGCCAGCAGCCAGCAGGGGGCTACCCTCCAAGAGACCCAGTACTTC. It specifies CASSQQGATLQETQYF.

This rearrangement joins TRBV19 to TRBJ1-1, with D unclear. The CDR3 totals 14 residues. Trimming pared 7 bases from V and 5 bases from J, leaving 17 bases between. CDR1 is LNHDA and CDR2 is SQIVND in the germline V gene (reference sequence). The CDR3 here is CASIINLAGTEAFF. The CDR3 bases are TGTGCCAGTATTATCAATCTAGCCGGGACTGAAGCTTTCTTT.

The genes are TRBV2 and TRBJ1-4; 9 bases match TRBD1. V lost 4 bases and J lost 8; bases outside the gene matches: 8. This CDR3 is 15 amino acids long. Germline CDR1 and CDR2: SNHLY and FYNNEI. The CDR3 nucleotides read TGTGCCAGCAGTGGACAGGGGGTAGCTCAGGAAAAACTGTTTTTT. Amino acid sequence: CASSGQGVAQEKLFF.

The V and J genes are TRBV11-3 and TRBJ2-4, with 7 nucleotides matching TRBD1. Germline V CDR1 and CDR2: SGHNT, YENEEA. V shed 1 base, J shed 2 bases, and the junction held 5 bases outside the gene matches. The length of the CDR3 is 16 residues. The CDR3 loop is CASSLGQGETKNIQYF. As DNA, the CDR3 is TGTGCCAGCAGCTTAGGACAGGGCGAGACCAAAAACATTCAGTACTTC.

Written as DNA, the CDR3 is TGTGCCAGCAGCTCTACAGGGGAATCTAATGAAAAACTGTTTTTT. This gives the protein CASSSTGESNEKLFF. This chain joins TRBV7-9 and TRBJ1-4; 7 nucleotides agree with TRBD1. CDR1 SEHNR and CDR2 FQNEAQ come from the germline V gene (reference sequence). This CDR3 region has 15 residues. V lost 4 bases to trimming and J lost 3 bases; unmatched junction nucleotides: 5.

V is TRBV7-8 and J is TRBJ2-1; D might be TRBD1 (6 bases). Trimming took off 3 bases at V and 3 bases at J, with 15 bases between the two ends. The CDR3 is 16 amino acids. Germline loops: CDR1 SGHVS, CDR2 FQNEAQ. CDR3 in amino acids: CASSFRRGQIYNEQFF. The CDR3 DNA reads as TGTGCCAGCAGCTTCCGCAGGGGCCAAATCTACAATGAGCAGTTCTTC.

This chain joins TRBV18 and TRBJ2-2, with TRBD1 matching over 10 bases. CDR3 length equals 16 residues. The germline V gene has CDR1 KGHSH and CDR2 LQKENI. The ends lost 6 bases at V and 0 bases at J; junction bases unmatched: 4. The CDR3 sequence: CASSRQGATNTGELFF. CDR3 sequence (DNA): TGTGCCAGCTCGCGACAGGGGGCCACGAACACCGGGGAGCTGTTTTTT.

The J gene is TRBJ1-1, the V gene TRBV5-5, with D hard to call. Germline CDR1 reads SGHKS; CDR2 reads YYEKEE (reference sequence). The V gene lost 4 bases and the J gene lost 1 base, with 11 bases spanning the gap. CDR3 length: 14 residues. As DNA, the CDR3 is TGTGCCAGCAGCGGAGGCATAGAGAACACTGAAGCTTTCTTT. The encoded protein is CASSGGIENTEAFF. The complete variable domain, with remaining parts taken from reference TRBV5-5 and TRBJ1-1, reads DAGVTQSPTHLIKTRGQQVTLRCSPISGHKSVSWYQQVLGQGPQFIFQYYEKEERGRGNFPDRFSARQFPNYSSELNVNALLLGDSALYLCASSGGIENTEAFFGQGTRLTVV.

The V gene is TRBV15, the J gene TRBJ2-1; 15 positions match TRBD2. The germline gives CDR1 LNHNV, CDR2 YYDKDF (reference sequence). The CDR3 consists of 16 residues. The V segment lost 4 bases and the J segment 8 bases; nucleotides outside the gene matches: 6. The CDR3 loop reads CATSIGTSGGSDEQFF. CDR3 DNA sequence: TGTGCCACCAGCATCGGGACTAGCGGGGGGAGCGATGAGCAGTTCTTC.

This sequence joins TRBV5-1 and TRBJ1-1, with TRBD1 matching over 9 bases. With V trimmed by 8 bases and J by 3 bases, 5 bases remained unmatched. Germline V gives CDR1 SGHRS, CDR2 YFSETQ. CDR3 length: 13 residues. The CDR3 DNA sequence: TGCGCCAGTAACAGGGGGCAGGACACTGAAGCTTTCTTT. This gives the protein CASNRGQDTEAFF.

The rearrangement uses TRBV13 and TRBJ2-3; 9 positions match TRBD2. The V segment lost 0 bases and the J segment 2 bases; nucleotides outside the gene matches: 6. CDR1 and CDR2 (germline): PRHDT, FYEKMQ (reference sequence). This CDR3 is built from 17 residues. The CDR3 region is CASSLGLAGGNTDTQYF. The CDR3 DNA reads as TGTGCCAGCAGCTTAGGCTTGGCGGGGGGGAACACAGATACGCAGTATTTT.